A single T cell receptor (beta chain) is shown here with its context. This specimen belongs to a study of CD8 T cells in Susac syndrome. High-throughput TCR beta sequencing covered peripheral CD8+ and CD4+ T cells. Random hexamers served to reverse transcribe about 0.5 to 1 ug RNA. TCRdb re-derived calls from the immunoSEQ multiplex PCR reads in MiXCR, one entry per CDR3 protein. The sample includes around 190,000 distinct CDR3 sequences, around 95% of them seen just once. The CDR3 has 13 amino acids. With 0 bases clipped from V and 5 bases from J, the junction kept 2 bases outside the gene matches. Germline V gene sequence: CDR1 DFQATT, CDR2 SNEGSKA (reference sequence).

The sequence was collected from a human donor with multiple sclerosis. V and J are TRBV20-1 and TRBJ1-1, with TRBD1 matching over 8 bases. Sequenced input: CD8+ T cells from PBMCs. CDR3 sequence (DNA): TGCAGTGCTAGAGAGACAGGGGAAACTGAAGCTTTCTTT. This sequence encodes CSARETGETEAFF.